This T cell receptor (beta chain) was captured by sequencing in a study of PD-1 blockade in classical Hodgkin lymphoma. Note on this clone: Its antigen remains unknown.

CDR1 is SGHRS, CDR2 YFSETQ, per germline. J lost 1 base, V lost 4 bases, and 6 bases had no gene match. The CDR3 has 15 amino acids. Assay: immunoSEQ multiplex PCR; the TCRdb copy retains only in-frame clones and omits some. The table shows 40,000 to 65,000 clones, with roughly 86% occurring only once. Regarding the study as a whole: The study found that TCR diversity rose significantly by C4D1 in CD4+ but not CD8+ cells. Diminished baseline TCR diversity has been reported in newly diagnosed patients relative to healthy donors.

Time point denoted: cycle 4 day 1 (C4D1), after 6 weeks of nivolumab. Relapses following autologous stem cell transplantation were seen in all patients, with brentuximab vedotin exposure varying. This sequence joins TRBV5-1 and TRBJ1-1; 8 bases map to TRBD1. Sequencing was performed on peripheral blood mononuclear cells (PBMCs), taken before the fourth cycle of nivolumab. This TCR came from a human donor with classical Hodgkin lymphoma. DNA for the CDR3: TGCGCCAGCAGCGCGCGACAGGGGTCGAACACTGAAGCTTTCTTT. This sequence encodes CASSARQGSNTEAFF. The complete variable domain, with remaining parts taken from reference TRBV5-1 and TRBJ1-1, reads KAGVTQTPRYLIKTRGQQVTLSCSPISGHRSVSWYQQTPGQGLQFLFEYFSETQRNKGNFPGRFSGRQFSNSRSEMNVSTLELGDSALYLCASSARQGSNTEAFFGQGTRLTVV.